The clone carrying this T cell receptor beta chain has just a few counts. The target antigen is unknown. PCR used 60 Vbeta primers and 13 Jbeta primers. The table came from immunoSEQ multiplex PCR; TCRdb's copy has only in-frame clones and leaves some out. The sample carries 100,000 or so clones, about 15% recorded once. The sample comes from a study of cytomegalovirus exposure and HLA in healthy donors. Study-level results: Later findings reportedly placed an Asian-associated ancestry cluster below the approximately 630-donor mean for N-insertions.

The CDR3 consists of 16 residues. The germline gives CDR1 LNHDA, CDR2 SQIVND (reference sequence). V was shortened by 7 bases and J by 3 bases, with 20 bases between the two germline ends. The source is a female donor in good health and CMV-seronegative. The chain uses TRBV19 and TRBJ2-3; D might be TRBD2 (5 bases). The specimen was PBMCs. Written as DNA, the CDR3 is TGTGCCAGTAAGGGTTTTGGCGAGTGGGAGACAGATACGCAGTATTTT. Encoded protein: CASKGFGEWETDTQYF.